Listed here is a single T cell receptor (beta chain). This specimen belongs to a study of blood T cell repertoires in COVID-19. Study information: PBMCs, B-cell-depleted T cells, or T cells provided the cDNA or gDNA that made up the material.

In terms of age and location, participants ranged from about 18 to 95 years and lived in about 25 US areas. Cohorts were determined from participant-reported clinical history. Two negative PCRs, clearance, or symptom resolution were required of recovered Cohort 3 donors. CDR1 GTSNPN and CDR2 SVGIG come from the germline V gene (reference sequence). Trimming removed 3 bases at V and 2 bases at J, with 16 bases between. This CDR3 is 15 amino acids long. TCRdb keeps only in-frame clones here, not all; method: immunoSEQ multiplex PCR. This table holds more than 350,000 clones, 85% to 90% found once. The chain employs TRBV30 and TRBJ2-5; D remains unclear. The origin of this receptor is a young man who had recovered from COVID-19. The sequenced material came from PBMCs or T cells enriched from blood (not recorded which). In DNA form, the CDR3 reads TGTGCCTGGAGCCGCTCGGGTGCGGTACAAGAGACCCAGTACTTC. This sequence encodes CAWSRSGAVQETQYF. Using reference TRBV30 and TRBJ2-5 for the parts outside the CDR3, the full variable domain is SQTIHQWPATLVQPVGSPLSLECTVEGTSNPNLYWYRQAAGRGLQLLFYSVGIGQISSEVPQNLSASRPQDRQFILSSKKLLLSDSGFYLCAWSRSGAVQETQYFGPGTRLLVL.